The 25 T cell receptor beta chains given below trace back to one sample, sequenced in a study of cytomegalovirus exposure and HLA in healthy donors. Only in-frame clones appear in the TCRdb table, and some are missing; sequencing was by immunoSEQ multiplex PCR. The sample contains 130,000 or so clones, about 87% of which appear only once. The sample consisted of PBMCs. The receptor source for this set is a woman in her twenties or thirties in good health and CMV-seropositive.

This chain links TRBV11-2 with TRBJ2-1; tentative D call: TRBD2 (5 bases). V lost 6 bases and J 2 bases, leaving 8 bases between the germline ends. This CDR3 comprises 13 residues. Germline lookup yields CDR1 SGHAT and CDR2 FQNNGV. This CDR3 reads CASRRAAYNEQFF. In DNA, the CDR3 is TGTGCCAGCAGGCGGGCCGCCTACAATGAGCAGTTCTTC.

This clone was counted between two and nine times. The chain couples TRBV19 to TRBJ1-2, with 9 bases identical to TRBD1. Germline V gene sequence: CDR1 LNHDA, CDR2 SQIVND (reference sequence). V was pared by 5 bases and J by 4 bases, with 8 bases of the junction left unmatched. The CDR3 is made up of 15 amino acids. CDR3 in amino acids: CASSWGTGRGYGYTF. The CDR3 coding sequence is TGTGCCAGTAGTTGGGGGACAGGGAGAGGCTATGGCTACACCTTC.

This chain links TRBV29-1 with TRBJ2-1; 9 positions agree with TRBD2. Germline V lookup: CDR1 SQVTM, CDR2 ANQGSEA. V trimming: 3 bases; J trimming: 4 bases; junction bases outside the gene matches: 13. CDR3 length equals 17 residues. CDR3 sequence reads: CSVETPTSGGPYNEQFF. The DNA of the CDR3 is TGCAGCGTTGAGACGCCGACTAGCGGAGGGCCGTACAATGAGCAGTTCTTC.

The chain has TRBV28 and TRBJ2-1; D is perhaps TRBD2 (6 bases). The V gene lost 5 bases and the J gene lost 6 bases, with 20 bases spanning the gap. CDR3 size: 16 residues. Per germline, CDR1 MDHEN and CDR2 SYDVKM. The CDR3 loop reads CASSPGGSGYSNEQFF. The CDR3 region has the DNA TGTGCCAGCAGTCCCGGGGGTAGCGGATACTCCAATGAGCAGTTCTTC.

The genes are TRBV13 and TRBJ2-3, with 12 bases fitting TRBD2. Losses at the gene ends were 2 bases for V and 5 bases for J; bases not matched to a gene: 2. Germline loops: CDR1 PRHDT, CDR2 FYEKMQ (reference sequence). The CDR3 extends over 15 amino acids. The CDR3 region is CASSLRLAGVDTQYF. Written as DNA, the CDR3 is TGTGCCAGCAGCTTAAGACTAGCGGGGGTAGATACGCAGTATTTT.

This clone was picked up a small number of times. J is TRBJ1-2 and V is TRBV28; the match to TRBD1 covers 9 bases. Trimming removed 8 bases from V and 3 bases from J; junction bases left unmatched: 7. CDR3 length equals 14 residues. The germline V gene encodes CDR1 MDHEN and CDR2 SYDVKM. CDR3 nucleotides: TGTGCCAGCCCAGAGGGACAGGGCTACTATGGCTACACCTTC. Translating it yields CASPEGQGYYGYTF.

This chain links TRBV5-6 with TRBJ2-3; D uncertain. Germline CDR1 and CDR2: SGHDT and YYEEEE. Trimming cost V 5 bases and J 0 bases, with 7 bases left between them. CDR3 length: 13 residues. For the CDR3, the DNA is TGTGCCAGCAGGAGGAGTAGCACAGATACGCAGTATTTT. Translated: CASRRSSTDTQYF.

The rearrangement joins TRBV6-1 to TRBJ2-7, with D possibly matching TRBD2 (5 bases). CDR1 is MNHNS, CDR2 SASEGT, per germline. Trimming took 6 bases from V and 5 from J, leaving 14 bases between them. The CDR3 is made up of 13 amino acids. CDR3 sequence: CASRPPSGNEQYF. CDR3 nucleotides: TGTGCCAGCAGGCCCCCTTCGGGAAACGAGCAGTACTTC.

The chain combines TRBV6-6 with TRBJ2-1; D remains unclear. The V gene's germline CDR1 is MNHNY and CDR2 SVGAGI (reference sequence). CDR3 length: 14 amino acids. V lost 0 bases and J 6 bases, leaving 9 bases between the germline ends. DNA of the CDR3: TGTGCCAGCAGTTACTCGTCCAGAACCAATGAGCAGTTCTTC. Translation gives CASSYSSRTNEQFF.

The chain links TRBV5-8 to TRBJ1-2; D unresolved. There are 12 residues in the CDR3. The V gene's germline CDR1 is SGHTS and CDR2 YDEGEE. Trimming took 2 bases from V and 4 from J, leaving 6 bases between them. CDR3 coding DNA: TGTGCCAGCAGCTTTGGAGCCTATGGCTACACCTTC. This encodes CASSFGAYGYTF.

This clone was seen once. Written as DNA, the CDR3 is TGCGCCAGCAGCCCCGGACAGGAATACCTCATGGCTAATGAAAAACTGTTTTTT. This gives the protein CASSPGQEYLMANEKLFF. The chain employs TRBV5-1 and TRBJ1-4; 7 nucleotides match TRBD1. Germline loops: CDR1 SGHRS, CDR2 YFSETQ. V dropped 4 bases and J dropped 3; count of bases not matched to a gene: 15. This CDR3 is 18 amino acids long.

This chain uses TRBV28 with TRBJ2-5; the D is unclear. Trimming took 3 bases from V and 4 from J, leaving 3 bases between them. CDR3 length equals 11 residues. Germline-derived CDR1 and CDR2 are MDHEN and SYDVKM. CDR3 nucleotides: TGTGCCAGCAGTTTCCTAGAGACCCAGTACTTC. It codes for CASSFLETQYF.

This chain's CDR3 is CASSSSGSSYNEQFF. The CDR3 bases are TGTGCCAGCAGCTCTAGCGGGAGCTCCTACAATGAGCAGTTCTTC. The genes are TRBV5-5 and TRBJ2-1; TRBD2 matches at 10 bases. Per germline, CDR1 SGHKS and CDR2 YYEKEE (reference sequence). J gave up 0 bases and V 3 bases, and 0 bases lay outside the gene matches. This CDR3 is built from 15 residues.

The gene calls are TRBV5-6 and TRBJ2-7; the D is unclear. From germline, CDR1 is SGHDT and CDR2 YYEEEE. Between the trimmed V and J ends, which lost 0 bases and 2 bases, there was a span of 3 bases. The CDR3 is 12 amino acids. The DNA of the CDR3 is TGTGCCAGCAGCTTGGCCGCCTACGAGCAGTACTTC. Encoded protein: CASSLAAYEQYF.

The chain carries TRBV2 and TRBJ1-2; the D gene is possibly TRBD1 (5 bases). The ends were cut back, 8 bases at V and 5 bases at J, with 18 bases in the middle. This CDR3 comprises 14 residues. Germline values: CDR1 SNHLY, CDR2 FYNNEI. The CDR3 DNA reads TGTGCCAGCGGGTCGGACGGGGGGGGATATGGCTACACCTTC. This encodes CASGSDGGGYGYTF.

The chain joins TRBV7-2 to TRBJ2-3; tentatively, D is TRBD2 (5 bases). CDR1 SGHTA and CDR2 FQGNSA come from the germline V gene. Between the trimmed V and J ends, which lost 8 bases and 0 bases, there was a span of 12 bases. The CDR3 spans 14 residues. CDR3 in amino acids: CASVRGRSTDTQYF. The CDR3 DNA reads as TGTGCCAGCGTTCGGGGTCGAAGCACAGATACGCAGTATTTT.

J is TRBJ1-4 and V is TRBV6-1; D unclear. The CDR3 covers 14 residues. The ends were cut back, 6 bases at V and 8 bases at J, with 16 bases in the middle. CDR1 and CDR2 from the germline V gene are MNHNS and SASEGT. CDR3 in DNA: TGTGCCAGCAGATTAATCACGCGGGCCGAAAAACTGTTTTTT. Protein: CASRLITRAEKLFF.

This clone appeared a single time. The chain joins TRBV11-2 to TRBJ2-1; D ambiguous. CDR3 length: 17 amino acids. In germline, CDR1 is SGHAT, CDR2 FQNNGV. V lost 5 bases, J lost 1 base, and 18 bases lay in between. The chain's CDR3 is CASSPRSPLVSYNEQFF. As DNA, the CDR3 is TGTGCCAGCAGCCCGCGAAGCCCCCTAGTTTCCTACAATGAGCAGTTCTTC. The full variable domain, in which reference TRBV11-2 and TRBJ2-1 provide the parts outside the CDR3, is EAGVAQSPRYKIIEKRQSVAFWCNPISGHATLYWYQQILGQGPKLLIQFQNNGVVDDSQLPKDRFSAERLKGVDSTLKIQPAKLEDSAVYLCASSPRSPLVSYNEQFFGPGTRLTVL.

The chain recombines TRBV5-6 with TRBJ2-1; possibly TRBD2 for D (6 bases). Germline V CDR1 and CDR2: SGHDT, YYEEEE. The CDR3 sequence is 15 residues long. V lost 4 bases to trimming and J lost 0 bases, with 11 bases between them. The CDR3 here is CASSLRDFSYNEQFF. The CDR3 DNA is TGTGCCAGCAGCCTCCGGGACTTCTCCTACAATGAGCAGTTCTTC. The full variable domain, completed using reference TRBV5-6 and TRBJ2-1, is DAGVTQSPTHLIKTRGQQVTLRCSPKSGHDTVSWYQQALGQGPQFIFQYYEEEERQRGNFPDRFSGHQFPNYSSELNVNALLLGDSALYLCASSLRDFSYNEQFFGPGTRLTVL.

This chain uses TRBV7-9 with TRBJ2-1; a possible D gene is TRBD1 (6 bases). V was pared by 7 bases and J by 4 bases, with 29 bases between. Per germline, CDR1 SEHNR and CDR2 FQNEAQ (reference sequence). There are 19 residues in the CDR3. CDR3 coding DNA: TGTGCCAGCAACAAGTGGGGGCAGGGCCACACCTCTGTATACAATGAGCAGTTCTTC. Protein sequence: CASNKWGQGHTSVYNEQFF.

The V call is TRBV5-1, the J call TRBJ1-2, with no clear D. The ends were cut back, 7 bases at V and 0 bases at J, with 13 bases in the middle. The CDR3 covers 14 residues. Germline values: CDR1 SGHRS, CDR2 YFSETQ. The CDR3 nucleotides are TGCGCCAGCCGGGAGACGAGTACTAACTATGGCTACACCTTC. Amino acid sequence: CASRETSTNYGYTF.

The chain links TRBV27 to TRBJ2-7, with 7 bases aligning to TRBD2. Per germline, CDR1 MNHEY and CDR2 SMNVEV (reference sequence). The CDR3 runs 15 residues. The V segment lost 5 bases and the J segment 3 bases; nucleotides outside the gene matches: 10. The CDR3 DNA reads as TGTGCCAGCAGTATTGATAGCGGGCCTATCTACGAGCAGTACTTC. Protein sequence: CASSIDSGPIYEQYF.

The V call is TRBV18, the J call TRBJ1-1; the D is unclear. Germline CDR1 reads KGHSH; CDR2 reads LQKENI. The V gene lost 6 bases and the J gene lost 5 bases, with 16 bases spanning the gap. The CDR3 totals 14 residues. CDR3 bases: TGTGCCAGCTCCCGCGAGTTAGGCGGGACTGAAGCTTTCTTT. Translated: CASSRELGGTEAFF. The variable domain in full, completed from reference TRBV18 and TRBJ1-1, reads NAGVMQNPRHLVRRRGQEARLRCSPMKGHSHVYWYRQLPEEGLKFMVYLQKENIIDESGMPKERFSAEFPKEGPSILRIQQVVRGDSAAYFCASSRELGGTEAFFGQGTRLTVV.

The gene calls are TRBV5-4 and TRBJ2-7; TRBD2 might be the D (5 bases). V was shortened by 0 bases and J by 2 bases, with 15 bases between the two germline ends. This CDR3 has 16 amino acids. Germline CDR1 and CDR2: SGHNT and YYREEE (reference sequence). CDR3 sequence (DNA): TGTGCCAGCAGCTTGGGCGGACTGGCCGGCACCTACGAGCAGTACTTC. Translation: CASSLGGLAGTYEQYF.

The chain joins TRBV5-1 to TRBJ1-5, with D tentatively TRBD1 (5 bases). This CDR3 is built from 13 residues. Germline V gene lookup returns CDR1 SGHRS and CDR2 YFSETQ. With 4 bases removed from V and 7 bases from J, the gap between germline ends came to 12 bases. In DNA, the CDR3 is TGCGCCAGCAGCCCTGACAGAGACCAGCCCCAGCATTTT. This codes for CASSPDRDQPQHF. Complete variable domain (other parts from reference TRBV5-1 and TRBJ1-5): KAGVTQTPRYLIKTRGQQVTLSCSPISGHRSVSWYQQTPGQGLQFLFEYFSETQRNKGNFPGRFSGRQFSNSRSEMNVSTLELGDSALYLCASSPDRDQPQHFGDGTRLSIL.